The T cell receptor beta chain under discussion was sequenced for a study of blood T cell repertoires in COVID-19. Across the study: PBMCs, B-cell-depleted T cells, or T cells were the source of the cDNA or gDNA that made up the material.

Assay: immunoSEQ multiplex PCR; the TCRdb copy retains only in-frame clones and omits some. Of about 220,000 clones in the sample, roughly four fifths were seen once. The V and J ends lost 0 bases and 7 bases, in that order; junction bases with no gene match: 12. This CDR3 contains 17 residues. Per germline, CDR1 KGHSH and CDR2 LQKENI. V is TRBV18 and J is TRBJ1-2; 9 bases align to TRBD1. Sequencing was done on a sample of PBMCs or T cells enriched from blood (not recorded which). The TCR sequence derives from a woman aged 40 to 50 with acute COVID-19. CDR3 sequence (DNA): TGTGCCAGCTCACCACCGGACCTAGGACAGGGGTTGGGTGGCTACACCTTC. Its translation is CASSPPDLGQGLGGYTF.